This T cell receptor (beta chain) is drawn from a study of response to subunit inactivated influenza vaccine. On this clonotype: Its antigen is unknown.

Study-wide points: Authors suggested each seasonal flu vaccination may recruit only limited numbers of new T cells.

TCRdb used MiXCR to reprocess the RT-PCR reads, holding one entry per CDR3 protein. The sample records hundreds of thousands of distinct CDR3 sequences, 14% being singletons. This CDR3 comprises 15 residues. Germline V gene data show CDR1 as DFQATT and CDR2 as SNEGSKA (reference sequence). Trimming removed 5 bases from V and 3 bases from J, with 20 bases in between. Sequencing was performed on PBMCs from blood, taken approximately 15 days before vaccination. The TCR originated in a man in his forties or fifties who received an inactivated influenza vaccine. V usage is TRBV20-1 and J usage is TRBJ2-7; the D is unclear. The CDR3 nucleotides are TGCAGTGCTCCTTCGAGGAAGGGAATGTTCTACGAGCAGTACTTC. The encoded protein is CSAPSRKGMFYEQYF.